This TCR beta chain was identified in a study of shared clonotypes between healthy human individuals (TCRdb year 2020). Concerning the study at large: A few men and a couple of women, aged 18 to 49 years, made up the cohort. Per donor, three plates each were used for CD4 naive and CD4 memory, two for CD8 naive, and one for CD8 memory. To estimate repertoire size and how much clonotypes are shared between individuals, the study performed deep sequencing of blood TCR repertoires from about five healthy adults. Per donor, leukapheresis produced somewhere between about 0.94 and 9 billion PBMCs. To increase sequencing depth and limit assay-specific biases, TCR repertoire library preparation and sequencing were carried out by different laboratories using diverse techniques. Study-wide findings and limitations: Compared with non-shared clonotypes, the clonotypes found in all four sorted-subset donors had higher generation probabilities. Sampling was limited to blood, and TCR repertoires in tissue likely differ from TCR repertoires in blood. Even with the large sequencing depth, rarefaction of the sorted-subset datasets indicated that sequencing was incomplete. Because the study included a small number of donors, the genetic and exposure-history diversity represented was limited. Estimated clonotype richness was generally larger for naive than for memory subsets. Approximately 4.8% of naive CD4, 3.5% of naive CD8, 2% to 2.5% of memory CD4, and about 0.4% of memory CD8 clonotypes were shared across several donors. Pairwise subsampling indicated that sequencing depth was expected to affect the degree of clonotype sharing among donors.

Using the deep immunoSEQ assay, multiplex PCR amplified TCR CDR3 regions from genomic DNA. For each cell subset, the extracted genomic DNA was distributed evenly across all wells of several immunoSEQ 96-well plates, and each plate served as one replicate. Each replicate PCR for sorted subsets received around 200 ng genomic DNA, equal to about 30,000 T cell genomes. Purified libraries were measured with a Qubit 3.0 fluorometer, size-checked on a Bioanalyzer 2100, and measured again with the KAPA Library Quantification kit. Each immunoSEQ 96-well plate was sequenced on its own single-read 150-cycle Illumina NextSeq 550 flow cell. As for the original processing: Because the immunoSEQ output included only junctional sequences and no quality scores, the filtering could not be the same as the filtering used for full-length reads. Sequences were annotated with PyIR, a Python wrapper for IgBLAST v1.9, using IMGT germline references to assign V/J genes and CDR3. Reads were removed for weak V/J assignments (E-value above 1e-6), missing CDR3, stop codons, out-of-frame junctions, or ambiguous translated residues. V3J clonotypes were defined as sequences sharing an identical inferred V gene, J gene, and CDR3 amino acid sequence. To compute the percentage overlap between repertoires, the number of shared unique clonotypes was divided by the size of the smaller repertoire. Richness of each repertoire was evaluated using RTK rarefaction, the Chao1 estimator, and Recon v2.1 estimates of unobserved clonotypes. Generation probabilities for all TCRbeta clonotypes obtained by the gDNA method from a handful of donors were computed using OLGA. Held by TCRdb, this immuneACCESS table contains in-frame sequences only and omits some clones. Under half of the omission traces to an unresolved V gene where checked; the cause of the rest is unknown. The V and J calls and the clone size are those of that table, but D and trimming were determined from the DNA. The sample table records some 1,400,000 clones; over 95% of these occur just once. The top ten clonotypes cover approximately 1.1% of the sample.

Turning to this clone: Which antigen it targets is not known. No per-base quality is available; no much larger clone lies one base away.

The donors were healthy, HIV-negative adults with no recently reported acute infections or vaccinations. All donors were Caucasian adults living in Nashville, Tennessee, USA. CD4+ T cells were enriched by magnetic negative selection; naive cells were then positively selected on CD45RA, and the negative fraction formed the memory subset. Blood was obtained by leukapheresis, after which PBMCs were separated by Ficoll-Histopaque density gradient centrifugation and cryopreserved in liquid nitrogen vapor phase. Analytical flow cytometry was used to check the purity and quantity of each magnetically sorted T cell population. Each sorted fraction had its genomic DNA isolated and then quantified by UV absorbance on a Nanodrop 2000c. The TCR originated in a man aged 25-40 years in good health. Sequencing was carried out using naive CD4+ T cells sorted from blood. In the paper's terms, the cell subset or site label means: CD45RA+ positively selected.

This receptor has the CDR3 CASSLGGVSTDTQYF. DNA sequence: TGTGCCAGCAGCTTGGGAGGGGTAAGCACAGATACGCAGTATTTT. The rearrangement combines TRBV5-4 with TRBJ2-3; the D gene is possibly TRBD1 or TRBD2, each agreeing over 5 bases. The CDR3 holds 15 amino acids from the cysteine to the phenylalanine. This entry keeps only the CDR3 DNA: 45 bases, framed from base 1. V is reduced by 0 bases and J by 0 bases, leaving a spacing of 8 bases between them. As encoded in the germline V gene (reference sequence), CDR1 is SGHNT while CDR2 is YYREEE.